A selection of T cell receptor beta chains follows, all from one sample in a study of cytomegalovirus exposure and HLA in healthy donors. The repertoire was sequenced with immunoSEQ multiplex PCR; TCRdb's copy has only in-frame clones and lacks some. The sample holds about 160,000 clones, about 86% seen once. The sequenced sample consisted of PBMCs. The receptors originated from a woman aged 18 to 35 in good health and CMV-seronegative. CDR3s include the opening cysteine and the closing phenylalanine or tryptophan. The D gene is left open where the match is weak. Size is omitted from some rows. Given values are once, few, many or a class for expanded clones.

-,TRBV18,TRBJ2-7,TRBD1,CASSHNRGDEQYF,TGTGCCAGCTCACATAACAGGGGCGACGAGCAGTACTTC
-,TRBV25-1,TRBJ1-4,TRBD1,CASSTGDLGEKLFF,TGTGCCAGCAGTACAGGGGACTTAGGAGAAAAACTGTTTTTT
-,TRBV6-4,TRBJ1-1,-,CASSPDRIMNTEAFF,TGTGCCAGCAGTCCGGACAGAATCATGAACACTGAAGCTTTCTTT
-,TRBV27,TRBJ2-1,TRBD2,CASSLSTSGLRNEQFF,TGTGCCAGCAGTTTATCGACTAGCGGTCTCAGGAATGAGCAGTTCTTC
-,TRBV10-3,TRBJ2-3,TRBD1,CAIRDRGGSTDTQYF,TGTGCCATCAGAGACAGGGGGGGGAGCACAGATACGCAGTATTTT
-,TRBV5-1,TRBJ2-7,TRBD1,CASSLWTGGYEQYF,TGCGCCAGCAGCTTGTGGACAGGCGGCTACGAGCAGTACTTC
once,TRBV7-9,TRBJ2-2,-,CASSPQSYFYTGELFF,TGTGCCAGCAGTCCGCAAAGCTATTTTTACACCGGGGAGCTGTTTTTT
-,TRBV7-9,TRBJ2-1,-,CASSLSQGGWFF,TGTGCCAGCAGCTTATCACAAGGCGGCTGGTTCTTC
-,TRBV2,TRBJ2-3,TRBD1,CASSKGTGTSTDTQYF,TGTGCCAGCAGTAAGGGGACAGGGACTAGCACAGATACGCAGTATTTT
-,TRBV10-3,TRBJ2-6,-,CAISERRPRGPSGANVLTF,TGTGCCATCAGTGAGCGTCGCCCCCGAGGCCCCTCTGGGGCCAACGTCCTGACTTTC
-,TRBV5-4,TRBJ2-1,TRBD2,CASSSLAGGSYEQFF,TGTGCCAGCAGCTCACTAGCGGGAGGATCATATGAGCAGTTCTTC
-,TRBV5-6,TRBJ1-1,-,CASTRYGNTEAFF,TGTGCCAGCACCCGCTATGGGAACACTGAAGCTTTCTTT
-,TRBV6-1,TRBJ1-5,-,CASSDLGTPHQPQHF,TGTGCCAGCAGTGACCTAGGGACACCTCATCAGCCCCAGCATTTT
-,TRBV2,TRBJ2-3,TRBD1,CASRGQGLGTDTQYF,TGTGCCAGCAGGGGACAGGGATTGGGCACAGATACGCAGTATTTT
-,TRBV6-5,TRBJ2-2,TRBD1,CASSYSRGLYTGELFF,TGTGCCAGCAGTTACTCGAGGGGGCTATACACCGGGGAGCTGTTTTTT
-,TRBV5-4,TRBJ2-7,TRBD2,CASSLAGLHPSSPYEQYF,TGTGCCAGCAGCTTGGCGGGACTACACCCCAGCTCTCCTTACGAGCAGTACTTC
-,TRBV10-3,TRBJ2-3,-,CAISGVRGTDTQYF,TGTGCCATCAGTGGCGTGAGGGGCACAGATACGCAGTATTTT
-,TRBV5-1,TRBJ2-7,-,CASSIATGTLNEQYF,TGCGCCAGCAGCATAGCGACAGGGACTCTCAACGAGCAGTACTTC
-,TRBV5-6,TRBJ2-3,TRBD2,CASSSSINRLAGVTDTQYF,TGTGCCAGCAGCTCCTCAATCAATCGACTAGCGGGGGTCACAGATACGCAGTATTTT
-,TRBV9,TRBJ1-4,TRBD1,CASSQGQGPEKLFF,TGTGCCAGCAGCCAGGGACAGGGCCCCGAAAAACTGTTTTTT
-,TRBV29-1,TRBJ2-7,-,CSALAESSYEQYF,TGCAGCGCCCTAGCTGAAAGCTCCTACGAGCAGTACTTC
-,TRBV5-1,TRBJ2-7,-,CASSLVLAGKIHEQYF,TGCGCCAGCAGCTTGGTATTGGCAGGGAAAATTCACGAGCAGTACTTC
-,TRBV19,TRBJ2-5,TRBD2,CASSTRMRLAGGNPRETQYF,TGTGCCAGTAGTACACGGATGAGACTAGCGGGAGGAAACCCGCGGGAGACCCAGTACTTC
-,TRBV5-6,TRBJ2-5,TRBD1,CASSQQGAYGETQYF,TGTGCCAGCAGCCAACAGGGGGCCTACGGGGAGACCCAGTACTTC
-,TRBV9,TRBJ1-4,TRBD1,CASPLGGQGEEKLFF,TGTGCCAGCCCCCTTGGAGGACAGGGTGAGGAAAAACTGTTTTTT
-,TRBV7-3,TRBJ2-3,TRBD2,CASSPGGGTDTQYF,TGTGCCAGCAGCCCGGGGGGGGGCACAGATACGCAGTATTTT
-,TRBV5-1,TRBJ2-1,-,CASSLVSGPYNEQFF,TGCGCCAGCAGCTTGGTCAGCGGGCCGTACAATGAGCAGTTCTTC
-,TRBV7-9,TRBJ1-4,-,CASSALEFANEKLFF,TGTGCCAGCAGCGCCCTAGAGTTTGCTAATGAAAAACTGTTTTTT
-,TRBV7-8,TRBJ2-1,TRBD1,CASSLDVGQGIRVYNEQFF,TGTGCCAGCAGCTTAGATGTGGGACAGGGGATAAGGGTCTACAATGAGCAGTTCTTC
-,TRBV19,TRBJ1-1,TRBD1,CASRPQGADTEAFF,TGTGCCAGTAGGCCTCAGGGGGCAGACACTGAAGCTTTCTTT
-,TRBV6-1,TRBJ1-1,-,CASMETEAFF,TGTGCCAGCATGGAGACTGAAGCTTTCTTT
-,TRBV19,TRBJ1-1,-,CASRSTTEAFF,TGTGCCAGTAGGAGCACCACTGAAGCTTTCTTT
-,TRBV5-1,TRBJ1-1,-,CASSLAQGNTEAFF,TGCGCCAGCAGCTTGGCCCAGGGGAACACTGAAGCTTTCTTT
-,TRBV27,TRBJ1-2,-,CASRTDNGYTF,TGTGCCAGCAGAACAGACAATGGCTACACCTTC
-,TRBV19,TRBJ1-3,-,CASSIGRVSGNTIYF,TGTGCCAGTAGTATAGGTCGGGTATCTGGAAACACCATATATTTT
-,TRBV19,TRBJ1-1,TRBD1,CASSRQGAGTEAFF,TGTGCCAGTAGTCGACAGGGGGCTGGAACTGAAGCTTTCTTT
-,TRBV21-1,TRBJ2-2,-,CASSKLAGGGTGELFF,TGTGCCAGCAGCAAACTAGCGGGAGGGGGAACCGGGGAGCTGTTTTTT
-,TRBV27,TRBJ2-7,-,CASSILGAAYEQYF,TGTGCCAGCAGTATATTGGGGGCAGCCTACGAGCAGTACTTC
-,TRBV4-1,TRBJ2-7,TRBD2,CASSQEYEREGYEQYF,TGCGCCAGCAGCCAAGAGTATGAGCGGGAGGGGTACGAGCAGTACTTC
-,TRBV27,TRBJ2-1,-,CASSLSMGTLSSYNEQFF,TGTGCCAGCAGTTTATCGATGGGGACTCTTAGCTCCTACAATGAGCAGTTCTTC
-,TRBV4-3,TRBJ1-4,-,CASSQVGQGPEKLFF,TGCGCCAGCAGCCAAGTGGGGCAGGGCCCAGAAAAACTGTTTTTT
-,TRBV4-2,TRBJ1-2,-,CASSQNNWPKTSGYTF,TGTGCCAGCAGCCAAAATAATTGGCCGAAAACTAGCGGCTACACCTTC
once,TRBV7-8,TRBJ2-5,TRBD2,CASTPGVTGQASGNLRETQYF,TGTGCCAGCACCCCGGGGGTAACAGGGCAGGCTAGCGGGAATCTGAGGGAGACCCAGTACTTC
-,TRBV27,TRBJ1-5,-,CASSSRGSNQPQHF,TGTGCCAGCAGTTCAAGAGGTAGCAATCAGCCCCAGCATTTT
-,TRBV4-1,TRBJ1-4,TRBD1,CASSQASGTVARGLFF,TGCGCCAGCAGCCAAGCCTCCGGGACAGTGGCAAGAGGACTGTTTTTT
-,TRBV5-1,TRBJ2-4,TRBD1,CASSLRDRGFDIQYF,TGCGCCAGCAGCCTCCGGGACAGGGGTTTCGACATTCAGTACTTC
-,TRBV4-1,TRBJ2-3,TRBD2,CASSQEAGMSTDTQYF,TGCGCCAGCAGCCAAGAAGCGGGGATGAGCACAGATACGCAGTATTTT
-,TRBV27,TRBJ1-2,TRBD1,CASSFSSGTVFNYGYTF,TGTGCCAGCAGTTTTTCCTCCGGGACAGTATTTAACTATGGCTACACCTTC
-,TRBV4-3,TRBJ1-1,-,CASSQDLDTLNTEAFF,TGCGCCAGCAGCCAAGATCTTGATACTTTAAACACTGAAGCTTTCTTT
few,TRBV29-1,TRBJ1-1,-,CSAERATTSTGAFF,TGCAGCGCTGAAAGGGCCACGACATCAACGGGGGCTTTCTTT
-,TRBV5-1,TRBJ2-5,-,CASSTRGETQYF,TGCGCCAGCAGCACCAGGGGAGAGACCCAGTACTTC
-,TRBV28,TRBJ2-7,TRBD1,CASSIGTALYEQYF,TGTGCCAGCAGTATTGGGACAGCACTTTACGAGCAGTACTTC
few,TRBV7-9,TRBJ1-2,-,CASRRDMGYTF,TGTGCCAGCAGACGGGACATGGGCTACACCTTC
-,TRBV6-1,TRBJ2-7,-,CASGINRANYEQYF,TGTGCCAGCGGGATCAACAGGGCAAACTACGAGCAGTACTTC
-,TRBV29-1,TRBJ2-3,TRBD1,CSVEDLVTGGFTDTQYF,TGCAGCGTTGAAGATCTGGTGACAGGGGGATTTACAGATACGCAGTATTTT
-,TRBV9,TRBJ2-2,TRBD2,CASSVERGANTGELFF,TGTGCCAGCAGCGTAGAGCGGGGGGCGAACACCGGGGAGCTGTTTTTT
-,TRBV10-3,TRBJ2-1,-,CAIHRAGEHEQFF,TGTGCCATCCATAGGGCGGGTGAACATGAGCAGTTCTTC